One and the same sample provided the 30 T cell receptor beta chains below, sequenced in a study of T cell repertoires in aging, cancer and after chemotherapy. The template was genomic DNA from peripheral blood, not RNA. A mixed TRB-A/B primer pool amplified rearranged TRB by multiplex touch-down PCR. Each CDR3 protein gets one entry after TCRdb re-called the multiplex PCR reads with MiXCR. The sample has about 760 distinct CDR3 sequences, around 29% seen once. The sequenced material came from blood. These receptors came from a human donor with a solid tumor.

This clonotype was observed a handful of times. The chain employs TRBV9 and TRBJ2-1, with 7 bases identical to TRBD2. The V gene's germline CDR1 is SGDLS and CDR2 YYNGEE. The trim removed 0 bases at V and 6 bases at J, leaving 3 bases unmatched. The CDR3 contains 14 residues. The chain's CDR3 is CASSVDPSGNEQFF. The CDR3 DNA sequence: TGTGCCAGCAGCGTAGACCCTAGCGGCAATGAGCAGTTCTTC.

This clonotype was counted only a few times. The chain is built from TRBV27 and TRBJ2-1; a weak D match, TRBD1 (6 bases). CDR1 MNHEY and CDR2 SMNVEV come from the germline V gene (reference sequence). The CDR3 spans 17 residues. V lost 6 bases and J 6 bases, leaving 24 bases between the germline ends. CDR3 loop: CASRNPLKDSPFNEQFF. CDR3 nucleotide sequence: TGTGCCAGCAGAAATCCGCTGAAGGACAGTCCGTTCAATGAGCAGTTCTTC.

The chain is built from TRBV5-4 and TRBJ2-1; D is unclear. The CDR3 spans 16 residues. CDR1 and CDR2 from the germline V gene are SGHNT and YYREEE (reference sequence). The ends were cut back, 3 bases at V and 4 bases at J, with 17 bases in the middle. This CDR3 reads CASSYEAANTYNEQFF. The CDR3 DNA reads as TGTGCCAGCAGCTACGAAGCAGCGAATACGTACAATGAGCAGTTCTTC.

By share of the sample, this clonotype is large. This chain connects TRBV19 to TRBJ2-3; unclear D gene. The length of the CDR3 is 15 residues. V was shortened by 3 bases and J by 8 bases, with 18 bases between the two germline ends. Germline values: CDR1 LNHDA, CDR2 SQIVND (reference sequence). The CDR3 DNA follows: TGTGCCAGTAGTATCGACGGAAGTACCCGGGTTACGCAGTATTTT. It codes for CASSIDGSTRVTQYF.

V gene TRBV11-2 combines with J gene TRBJ2-7; 7 bases fit TRBD1. CDR1 and CDR2 (germline): SGHAT, FQNNGV. Trimming cost V 3 bases and J 3 bases; bases outside gene matches: 8. CDR3 size: 15 residues. CDR3 amino acids: CASSFGTGTVYEQYF. CDR3 DNA: TGTGCCAGCAGCTTCGGGACGGGGACAGTCTACGAGCAGTACTTC.

The chain is built from TRBV29-1 and TRBJ1-4, with D perhaps matching TRBD1 (6 bases). The V gene lost 6 bases and the J gene lost 4 bases, with 12 bases spanning the gap. This CDR3 is 13 amino acids long. CDR1 is SQVTM, CDR2 ANQGSEA, per germline. CDR3 residues: CSVPGQYNEKLFF. The DNA of the CDR3 is TGCAGCGTCCCCGGACAGTATAATGAAAAACTGTTTTTT.

This sequence joins TRBV5-1 and TRBJ2-1, with D uncertain. CDR1 and CDR2 (germline): SGHRS, YFSETQ. V was cut by 3 bases and J by 7 bases, with 23 bases left in between. The CDR3 is 17 residues long. The CDR3 nucleotides read TGCGCCAGCAGCTCTGAGGCCCTTCTGGTCGCTAATAATGAGCAGTTCTTC. Encoded protein: CASSSEALLVANNEQFF.

The V gene is TRBV6-4, the J gene TRBJ2-2, with 7 bases aligning to TRBD2. The CDR3 length is 14 residues. Germline V gives CDR1 MRHNA, CDR2 SNTAGT. V trimming: 5 bases; J trimming: 7 bases; junction bases outside the gene matches: 7. In DNA form, the CDR3 reads TGTGCCAGCAGTCCGAGCGGGGAGAACGGGGAGCTGTTTTTT. Protein: CASSPSGENGELFF.

The rearrangement uses TRBV20-1 and TRBJ1-1; TRBD1 is a possible D gene (6 bases). The germline V and J ends were trimmed by 3 bases and 4 bases, with 18 bases remaining between them. The CDR3 runs to 15 residues. Germline-derived CDR1 and CDR2 are DFQATT and SNEGSKA (reference sequence). The CDR3, as DNA: TGCAGTGCTAGTCCCCCGAGGGGGGAGAGCACTGAAGCTTTCTTT. Protein product: CSASPPRGESTEAFF.

J is TRBJ2-4 and V is TRBV6-2 or TRBV6-3; D is perhaps TRBD2 (7 bases). Germline CDR1 is MNHEY and CDR2 is SVGEGT. The CDR3 is made up of 15 amino acids. The germline V and J ends were trimmed by 1 base and 8 bases, with 15 bases remaining between them. DNA for the CDR3: TGTGCCAGCAGTTACTTAGGTGGGGGGGCGGACATTCAGTACTTC. Translating it yields CASSYLGGGADIQYF.

This clonotype is categorized as large. The chain recombines TRBV24-1 with TRBJ2-2, with D perhaps TRBD1 (6 bases). Trimming removed 0 bases at V and 3 bases at J, with 10 bases between. CDR3 size: 16 residues. In germline, CDR1 is KGHDR, CDR2 SFDVKD. The CDR3 DNA reads TGTGCCACCAGTGATTTGGGCAGGGGAGACACCGGGGAGCTGTTTTTT. It yields the protein CATSDLGRGDTGELFF.

The rearrangement joins TRBV28 to TRBJ1-5, with 7 bases matching TRBD1. V was pared by 4 bases and J by 0 bases, with 9 bases of the junction left unmatched. The CDR3 consists of 17 residues. CDR1 is MDHEN and CDR2 is SYDVKM in the germline V gene. CDR3 nucleotides: TGTGCCAGCAGTTCCCCCGGGGACAGCTATAGCAATCAGCCCCAGCATTTT. Its translation is CASSSPGDSYSNQPQHF.

This clonotype was detected only a few times. This chain joins TRBV6-4 and TRBJ2-6, with 11 bases fitting TRBD1. Trimming at V came to 0 bases and at J to 4 bases, leaving 8 bases not matched to a gene. The CDR3 covers 19 residues. The germline CDR1 and CDR2 sequences are MRHNA and SNTAGT. CDR3 DNA: TGTGCCAGCAGTGACTCGAGAGGGACAGGGGGAGAGGGGGCCAACGTCCTGACTTTC. This translates into CASSDSRGTGGEGANVLTF.

The rearrangement joins TRBV6-4 to TRBJ2-3; either TRBD1 or TRBD2 may fit D (6 bases each). V was shortened by 2 bases and J by 8 bases, with 11 bases between the two germline ends. The V gene's germline CDR1 is MRHNA and CDR2 SNTAGT. The CDR3 has 13 amino acids. CDR3 coding DNA: TGTGCCAGCAGTGACAGACAGGAGGGTACGCAGTATTTT. It encodes CASSDRQEGTQYF.

V and J are TRBV7-3 and TRBJ2-2; 9 bases match TRBD2. Germline values: CDR1 SGHTA, CDR2 FQGTGA. With V trimmed by 6 bases and J by 3 bases, 11 bases remained unmatched. The CDR3 is made up of 17 amino acids. This chain's CDR3 is CASRVPRTSAYTGELFF. CDR3 coding DNA: TGTGCCAGCAGGGTCCCCCGGACTAGCGCTTACACCGGGGAGCTGTTTTTT.

The V gene is TRBV6-5, the J gene TRBJ2-3; D may match TRBD1 or TRBD2 (6 bases each). The CDR3 spans 12 residues. V was shortened by 6 bases and J by 6 bases, with 10 bases between the two germline ends. Germline lookup yields CDR1 MNHEY and CDR2 SVGAGI. CDR3 sequence (DNA): TGTGCCAGCAGCGGGGGCGGGGATACGCAGTATTTT. Amino acid sequence: CASSGGGDTQYF.

Only one count was recorded for this clonotype. The junction and the germline gene differ at one end; a read error may be behind it. This chain connects TRBV18 to TRBJ2-5; perhaps D is TRBD1 or TRBD2 (6 bases each). CDR1 is KGHSH, CDR2 LQKENI, per germline. CDR3 length: 13 amino acids. As DNA, the CDR3 is TGTGCCAGCTCAGTACTAGCCACGGGAGAGGGGGACTTC. It is translated as CASSVLATGEGDF.

This clonotype is termed large. The V and J genes are TRBV7-6 and TRBJ1-2; TRBD1 matches at 8 bases. This CDR3 comprises 16 residues. Looked up from germline, CDR1 is SGHVS and CDR2 is FNYEAQ. After removal of 1 base from V and 8 bases from J, the junction contained 12 bases not matched to a gene. The chain's CDR3 is CASSLEPPGQGGGYTF. CDR3 bases: TGTGCCAGCAGCTTAGAGCCCCCCGGACAGGGTGGCGGCTACACCTTC.

This clonotype is large in the sample. The rearrangement links TRBV7-2 to TRBJ1-3; D may be TRBD1 (5 bases). Deletions cut 5 bases from V and 4 bases from J, with 15 bases between. CDR3 length equals 15 residues. Germline V gene data show CDR1 as SGHTA and CDR2 as FQGNSA. Here the CDR3 reads CASSGVGGDGNTIYF. As DNA, the CDR3 is TGTGCCAGCAGCGGGGTGGGGGGGGACGGAAACACCATATATTTT.

The genes are TRBV9 and TRBJ2-3, with 7 bases that match TRBD1. V lost 0 bases to trimming and J lost 1 base; unmatched junction nucleotides: 8. Germline V gives CDR1 SGDLS, CDR2 YYNGEE. This CDR3 is 17 amino acids long. The CDR3 DNA follows: TGTGCCAGCAGCGTAGAAGGGGGCGGGCTCCGCACAGATACGCAGTATTTT. Protein product: CASSVEGGGLRTDTQYF.

The chain employs TRBV5-1 and TRBJ2-3; maybe TRBD2 (6 bases). The CDR3 runs to 15 residues. CDR1 and CDR2 from the germline V gene are SGHRS and YFSETQ. Trimming removed 2 bases at V and 2 bases at J, with 12 bases between. The CDR3 region has the DNA TGCGCCAGCAGCTTAGAGGGACTGAACACAGATACGCAGTATTTT. Translating it yields CASSLEGLNTDTQYF.

This clonotype qualifies as large. The chain is built from TRBV7-2 and TRBJ1-3; D ambiguous. Trimming shortened V by 4 bases and J by 2 bases, and 15 bases separated the two germline ends. Germline values: CDR1 SGHTA, CDR2 FQGNSA. This CDR3 has 16 residues. Here the CDR3 reads CASSSDLLTAGNTIYF. DNA of the CDR3: TGTGCCAGCAGCTCTGATTTGCTGACGGCTGGAAACACCATATATTTT.

The chain carries TRBV9 and TRBJ2-2; 7 bases align to TRBD2. Looked up from germline, CDR1 is SGDLS and CDR2 is YYNGEE. Unmatched junction bases numbered 7, after V lost 4 bases and J lost 1 base. CDR3 length equals 16 residues. Here the CDR3 reads CASSLGPGGNTGELFF. In DNA form, the CDR3 reads TGTGCCAGCAGCCTCGGGCCGGGGGGGAACACCGGGGAGCTGTTTTTT.

This clonotype was seen only once. The chain joins TRBV6-5 to TRBJ2-5, with a possible D match to TRBD1 (5 bases). Germline V gene data show CDR1 as MNHEY and CDR2 as SVGAGI. CDR3 size: 13 residues. Trimming cost V 1 base and J 5 bases, with 8 bases left between them. This CDR3 reads CASSYWGRETQYF. CDR3 bases: TGTGCCAGCAGTTACTGGGGCCGCGAGACCCAGTACTTC.

In its sample, this clonotype is large (0.1 to 1%). CDR3 bases: TGTGCCAGCTCACCACGGGACGACGAGCAGTACTTC. It encodes CASSPRDDEQYF. V gene TRBV18 combines with J gene TRBJ2-7; either TRBD1 or TRBD2 may supply D (5 bases each). This CDR3 has 12 amino acids. V lost 1 base and J 5 bases, leaving 6 bases between the germline ends. Germline values: CDR1 KGHSH, CDR2 LQKENI.

This clonotype has a handful of counts. The rearrangement uses TRBV15 and TRBJ2-1; D is unresolved. This CDR3 region has 13 residues. V lost 1 base and J lost 1, with 2 bases in between. The germline CDR1 and CDR2 sequences are LNHNV and YYDKDF (reference sequence). CDR3 sequence: CATSRASYNEQFF. Written as DNA, the CDR3 is TGTGCCACCAGCAGAGCGTCCTACAATGAGCAGTTCTTC.

The chain is built from TRBV4-2 and TRBJ1-2; 10 nucleotides agree with TRBD1. Germline values: CDR1 LGHNA, CDR2 YNFKEQ. V lost 0 bases, J lost 7 bases, and 5 bases stayed unmatched. The CDR3 spans 15 residues. CDR3 sequence: CASSQDPGTGVGYTF. CDR3 in DNA: TGTGCCAGCAGCCAAGACCCCGGGACAGGGGTTGGCTACACCTTC.

This clonotype was detected only a few times. V gene TRBV30 combines with J gene TRBJ1-6; the D is unclear. Germline-derived CDR1 and CDR2 are GTSNPN and SVGIG (reference sequence). This CDR3 is 15 amino acids long. V lost 1 base to trimming and J lost 10 bases, with 17 bases between them. As DNA, the CDR3 is TGTGCCTGGAGTGGGTTGGCGGCTGGTGGGTCACCCCTCCACTTT. Translation gives CAWSGLAAGGSPLHF.

This clonotype qualifies as large. The chain links TRBV7-3 to TRBJ2-3, with D perhaps TRBD2 (6 bases). Per germline, CDR1 SGHTA and CDR2 FQGTGA. The CDR3 is made up of 13 amino acids. V was pared by 2 bases and J by 6 bases, with 9 bases between. DNA of the CDR3: TGTGCCAGCAGCTTATTACGGGGGGATACGCAGTATTTT. It codes for CASSLLRGDTQYF.

By share, this clonotype counts as large. The V call is TRBV7-9, the J call TRBJ1-1, with D hard to call. Germline CDR1 reads SEHNR; CDR2 reads FQNEAQ (reference sequence). The CDR3 consists of 12 residues. Trimming removed 9 bases from V and 4 bases from J, with 12 bases in between. Written as DNA, the CDR3 is TGTGCCAGAGCTACACCAAGCACTGAAGCTTTCTTT. It encodes CARATPSTEAFF.